These 12 T cell receptor beta chains came from one sample sequenced in a study of shared clonotypes between healthy human individuals. Data came from immunoSEQ multiplex PCR; TCRdb stores just in-frame clones and leaves some out. The sample lists about 2 million clones, 95% occurring once. Sequenced material: naive CD4+ T cells sorted from blood. Regarding subset: CD45RA+ positively selected. The source of these receptors is a young man in good health.

The chain has TRBV7-2 and TRBJ1-5; no reliable D call. Germline assignment: CDR1 SGHTA and CDR2 FQGNSA. The CDR3 contains 14 residues. The V end lost 0 bases, the J end lost 1 base, and 4 bases lay between the germline ends. CDR3 DNA: TGTGCCAGCAGCTTAGCGGCCAGCAATCAGCCCCAGCATTTT. It codes for CASSLAASNQPQHF.

The chain uses TRBV2 and TRBJ2-7; possibly TRBD2 for D (6 bases). CDR1 is SNHLY and CDR2 is FYNNEI in the germline V gene. This CDR3 spans 12 amino acids. Deletions cut 8 bases from V and 3 bases from J, with 11 bases between. This CDR3 reads CASGRESYEQYF. DNA of the CDR3: TGTGCCAGCGGTCGGGAGAGCTACGAGCAGTACTTC.

About this clone: Germline and junction disagree at one end, which may indicate a read error. V usage is TRBV6-4 and J usage is TRBJ1-5; D is possibly TRBD1 (5 bases). The germline V gene has CDR1 MRHNA and CDR2 SNTAGT. The CDR3 consists of 14 residues. DNA for the CDR3: TGTGCCAGCAGTCCTATGGGGGGTAATCGGCCCCAGCATTTT. As protein: CASSPMGGNRPQHF.

The V and J genes are TRBV9 and TRBJ1-2; 10 positions match TRBD1. Per the germline V gene, CDR1 is SGDLS and CDR2 is YYNGEE. The CDR3 totals 17 residues. The V gene end was trimmed by 4 bases and the J gene end by 0 bases; junction bases not matched to a gene: 9. CDR3 nucleotides: TGTGCCAGCAGCCTGGTCGCGGGGACAGGGGCTAACTATGGCTACACCTTC. Translating it yields CASSLVAGTGANYGYTF. The complete variable domain, with remaining parts taken from reference TRBV9 and TRBJ1-2, reads DSGVTQTPKHLITATGQRVTLRCSPRSGDLSVYWYQQSLDQGLQFLIQYYNGEERAKGNILERFSAQQFPDLHSELNLSSLELGDSALYFCASSLVAGTGANYGYTFGSGTRLTVV.

V is TRBV19 and J is TRBJ2-5, with TRBD2 matching 15 bases. The V and J ends lost 5 bases and 5 bases, in that order; junction bases with no gene match: 9. This CDR3 has 17 residues. Germline-derived CDR1 and CDR2 are LNHDA and SQIVND (reference sequence). The CDR3 protein is CASSPSGLAGGWETQYF. CDR3 coding DNA: TGTGCCAGTAGTCCTTCGGGACTAGCGGGGGGATGGGAGACCCAGTACTTC.

The chain links TRBV21-1 to TRBJ2-5. TRBV21-1 is given as a pseudogene. There are 10 residues in the CDR3. The CDR3 DNA reads as TGTGCCAGCAGCAAGGAGACCCAGTACTTC. This translates into CASSKETQYF.

V gene TRBV11-2 combines with J gene TRBJ2-3; TRBD1 might be the D (6 bases). This CDR3 is 14 amino acids long. Germline-derived CDR1 and CDR2 are SGHAT and FQNNGV. V lost 3 bases and J 3 bases, leaving 10 bases between the germline ends. CDR3 sequence reads: CASSFTDSTDTQYF. The CDR3 nucleotides read TGTGCCAGCAGCTTCACGGACAGTACAGATACGCAGTATTTT.

Only one count was recorded for this clone. This rearrangement joins TRBV2 to TRBJ2-1; the D gene is possibly TRBD1 (5 bases). The germline V gene encodes CDR1 SNHLY and CDR2 FYNNEI. Deletions cut 10 bases from V and 4 bases from J, with 8 bases between. CDR3 length equals 11 residues. The chain's CDR3 is CATTGYNEQFF. In DNA, the CDR3 is TGTGCCACCACAGGTTACAATGAGCAGTTCTTC. The whole variable domain, remainder taken from reference TRBV2 and TRBJ2-1, is EPEVTQTPSHQVTQMGQEVILRCVPISNHLYFYWYRQILGQKVEFLVSFYNNEISEKSEIFDDQFSVERPDGSNFTLKIRSTKLEDSAMYFCATTGYNEQFFGPGTRLTVL.

The chain couples TRBV2 to TRBJ2-7; D ambiguous. Trimming shortened V by 2 bases and J by 3 bases, and 8 bases separated the two germline ends. The germline V gene has CDR1 SNHLY and CDR2 FYNNEI. CDR3 length equals 13 residues. The CDR3 DNA follows: TGTGCCAGCAGTGAATCGGGCTTCTACGAGCAGTACTTC. Its protein is CASSESGFYEQYF. Full variable domain (remainder filled in from reference TRBV2 and TRBJ2-7): EPEVTQTPSHQVTQMGQEVILRCVPISNHLYFYWYRQILGQKVEFLVSFYNNEISEKSEIFDDQFSVERPDGSNFTLKIRSTKLEDSAMYFCASSESGFYEQYFGPGTRLTVT.

The rearrangement joins TRBV5-6 to TRBJ2-7; 10 nucleotides agree with TRBD1. Germline V gene lookup returns CDR1 SGHDT and CDR2 YYEEEE. V trimming: 3 bases; J trimming: 0 bases; junction bases outside the gene matches: 3. The CDR3 consists of 15 residues. In nucleotides, the CDR3 is TGTGCCAGCAGCTCCGGGACAGGGGTCTCCTACGAGCAGTACTTC. Its protein is CASSSGTGVSYEQYF. Full variable domain (rest looked up from reference TRBV5-6 and TRBJ2-7): DAGVTQSPTHLIKTRGQQVTLRCSPKSGHDTVSWYQQALGQGPQFIFQYYEEEERQRGNFPDRFSGHQFPNYSSELNVNALLLGDSALYLCASSSGTGVSYEQYFGPGTRLTVT.

J is TRBJ1-4 and V is TRBV27; TRBD1 aligns across 8 bases. CDR3 length equals 15 residues. Trimming cost V 5 bases and J 8 bases; bases outside gene matches: 10. Looked up from germline, CDR1 is MNHEY and CDR2 is SMNVEV (reference sequence). The CDR3: CASSLSTGAREKLFF. CDR3 nucleotides: TGTGCCAGCAGTCTCTCGACAGGGGCACGCGAAAAACTGTTTTTT.

This clone occurred once. Germline is not matched at one junction end, which may reflect a read error. This rearrangement joins TRBV2 to TRBJ2-5; the match to TRBD2 covers 10 bases. Germline CDR1 SNHLY, CDR2 FYNNEI. The CDR3 loop spans 11 amino acids. The CDR3 DNA sequence: TGTGCCAGCACTCTAGCGGGAGATGCTAACTTC. This codes for CASTLAGDANF. Drawing the rest from reference TRBV2 and TRBJ2-5, the complete variable domain is EPEVTQTPSHQVTQMGQEVILRCVPISNHLYFYWYRQILGQKVEFLVSFYNNEISEKSEIFDDQFSVERPDGSNFTLKIRSTKLEDSAMYFCASTLAGDANFGPGTRLLVL.